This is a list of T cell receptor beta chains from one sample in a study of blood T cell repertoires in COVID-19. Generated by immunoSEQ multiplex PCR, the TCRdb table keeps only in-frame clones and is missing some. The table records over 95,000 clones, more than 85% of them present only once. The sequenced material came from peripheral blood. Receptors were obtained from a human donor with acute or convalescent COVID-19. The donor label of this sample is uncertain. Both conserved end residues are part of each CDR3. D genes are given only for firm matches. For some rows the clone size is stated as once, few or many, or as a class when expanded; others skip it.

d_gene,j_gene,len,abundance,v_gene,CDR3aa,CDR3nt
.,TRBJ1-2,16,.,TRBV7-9,CASSPHRTVMNYGYTF,TGTGCCAGCAGCCCCCATCGGACAGTTATGAACTATGGCTACACCTTC
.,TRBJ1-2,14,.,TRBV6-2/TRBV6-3,CASSATEINYGYTF,TGTGCCAGCAGCGCTACAGAGATCAACTATGGCTACACCTTC
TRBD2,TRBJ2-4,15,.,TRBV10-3,CAISGLAGLSNIQYF,TGTGCCATCAGTGGACTAGCGGGCTTGTCAAACATTCAGTACTTC
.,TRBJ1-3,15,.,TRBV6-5,CASAPAQGKGNTIYF,TGTGCCAGCGCTCCCGCACAGGGTAAAGGAAACACCATATATTTT
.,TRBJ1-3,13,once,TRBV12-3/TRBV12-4,CASISNPGNTIYF,TGTGCCAGCATCAGTAATCCTGGAAACACCATATATTTT
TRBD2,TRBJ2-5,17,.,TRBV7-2,CASSLGLGLAMAETQYF,TGTGCCAGCAGCTTAGGCTTAGGACTAGCGATGGCCGAGACCCAGTACTTC
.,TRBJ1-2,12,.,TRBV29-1,CSVARGNYGYTF,TGCAGCGTTGCCAGGGGAAATTATGGCTACACCTTC
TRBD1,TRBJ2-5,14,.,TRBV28,CASSRRTGSETQYF,TGTGCCAGCAGTCGACGGACAGGGTCAGAGACCCAGTACTTC
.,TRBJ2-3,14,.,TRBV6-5,CASSYSSGTDTQYF,TGTGCCAGCAGTTACAGTAGCGGCACAGATACGCAGTATTTT
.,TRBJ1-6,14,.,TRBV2,CASSWGGGDSPLHF,TGTGCCAGCAGTTGGGGAGGGGGGGATTCACCCCTCCACTTT
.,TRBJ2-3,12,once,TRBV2,CASSLTRDTQYF,TGTGCCAGCAGCTTGACAAGGGATACGCAGTATTTT
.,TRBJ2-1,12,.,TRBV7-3,CASSPNYGEQFF,TGTGCCAGCAGCCCTAACTACGGTGAGCAGTTCTTC
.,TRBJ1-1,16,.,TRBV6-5,CASSYSMTAMNTEAFF,TGTGCCAGCAGTTACTCGATGACAGCCATGAACACTGAAGCTTTCTTT
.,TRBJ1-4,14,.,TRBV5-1,CASSRDTIREKLFF,TGCGCCAGCAGCCGAGACACGATCCGTGAAAAACTGTTTTTT
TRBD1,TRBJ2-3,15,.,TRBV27,CASSLRGQGTDTQYF,TGTGCCAGCAGTTTAAGGGGACAGGGCACAGATACGCAGTATTTT
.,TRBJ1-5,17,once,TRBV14,CASSQGRGVSPNQPQHF,TGTGCCAGCAGCCAGGGGAGGGGGGTGTCCCCTAATCAGCCCCAGCATTTT
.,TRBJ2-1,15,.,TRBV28,CASSFRFRNLDEQFF,TGTGCCAGCAGTTTCCGGTTCCGTAACCTCGATGAGCAGTTCTTC
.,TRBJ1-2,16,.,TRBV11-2,CASSSTNRAANYGYTF,TGTGCCAGCAGCTCCACCAACAGGGCGGCTAACTATGGCTACACCTTC